Below, 26 T cell receptor beta chains from the same sample are listed, as sequenced in a study of T-cell memory formation after mild COVID-19. TCRdb processed the 5' RACE reads anew with MiXCR; each CDR3 protein has one entry. The table includes roughly 350,000 distinct CDR3 sequences, roughly 13% detected once. Sequencing was performed on PBMCs or a T cell subset sorted from them (not recorded which). These receptors came from a young man who had mild COVID-19 (a few samples of this study predate the infection). Cell type and time point are not known.

There are a few counts of this clonotype. The rearrangement joins TRBV5-1 to TRBJ2-7; no firm D call. The CDR3 is made up of 14 amino acids. CDR1 is SGHRS, CDR2 YFSETQ, per germline. Trimming removed 0 bases from V and 2 bases from J, with 9 bases in between. The CDR3 coding sequence is TGCGCCAGCAGCTTGGAGTTCGGACCCTACGAGCAGTACTTC. Translating gives CASSLEFGPYEQYF.

The chain combines TRBV4-3 with TRBJ1-2, with D hard to call. Germline V gene sequence: CDR1 LGHNA, CDR2 YSLEER. V dropped 0 bases and J dropped 0 bases, with 8 bases sitting between them. The CDR3 sequence is 15 residues long. This chain's CDR3 is CASSQDPRANYGYTF. CDR3 coding DNA: TGCGCCAGCAGCCAAGATCCACGTGCTAACTATGGCTACACCTTC.

About this clonotype itself: A much larger clone lies a single base off, so this may be a read error. J is TRBJ2-7 and V is TRBV25-1; no reliable D call. Per germline, CDR1 MGHDK and CDR2 SYGVNS. CDR3 length: 13 residues. Written as DNA, the CDR3 is TGTGCCAGAAGTGCCGGATACGGCTACGAGCAGTACTTC. Translation: CARSAGYGYEQYF.

The V call is TRBV18, the J call TRBJ1-1; possibly TRBD1 for D (6 bases). The germline gives CDR1 KGHSH, CDR2 LQKENI. CDR3 length equals 15 residues. With 8 bases removed from V and 5 bases from J, the gap between germline ends came to 21 bases. The CDR3 spells CASTLDGGPVTEAFF. The CDR3, as DNA: TGTGCCAGCACCCTCGATGGGGGGCCGGTGACTGAAGCTTTCTTT.

This clonotype came up a few times. The CDR3 spells CASSLKGTSLYNEQFF. Written as DNA, the CDR3 is TGTGCCAGCAGCTTAAAAGGGACTAGCCTATACAATGAGCAGTTCTTC. The rearrangement joins TRBV7-3 to TRBJ2-1, with 9 bases matching TRBD2. The CDR3 is 16 amino acids. Germline assignment: CDR1 SGHTA and CDR2 FQGTGA. V dropped 1 base and J dropped 4; count of bases not matched to a gene: 5.

There are a few counts of this clonotype. This chain connects TRBV11-2 to TRBJ2-5; D gene ambiguous. Germline V gene sequence: CDR1 SGHAT, CDR2 FQNNGV. The CDR3 has 15 amino acids. V lost 5 bases and J lost 4, with 17 bases in between. The CDR3 sequence: CASSPWSTRGETQYF. The CDR3 DNA is TGTGCCAGCAGCCCGTGGTCGACTCGTGGAGAGACCCAGTACTTC.

The J gene is TRBJ2-1, the V gene TRBV4-3, with a weak D call TRBD2 (5 bases). V lost 0 bases and J 4 bases, leaving 13 bases between the germline ends. The CDR3 length is 16 residues. Germline CDR1 reads LGHNA; CDR2 reads YSLEER. CDR3: CASSQDHGNRYNEQFF. The CDR3 DNA is TGCGCCAGCAGCCAAGACCACGGGAATCGATACAATGAGCAGTTCTTC.

The rearrangement links TRBV24-1 to TRBJ1-5, with D possibly being TRBD1 (5 bases). This CDR3 is 13 amino acids long. The V gene's germline CDR1 is KGHDR and CDR2 SFDVKD. V lost 5 bases to trimming and J lost 6 bases, with 10 bases between them. The CDR3 DNA reads as TGTGCCACCAGTGTCACTCAGGGTCAGCCCCAGCATTTT. This sequence encodes CATSVTQGQPQHF.

This clonotype was seen more than once but under ten times. The chain recombines TRBV7-3 with TRBJ2-3; 8 bases align to TRBD1. The CDR3 spans 15 residues. V lost 5 bases to trimming and J lost 2 bases; unmatched junction nucleotides: 6. Per the germline V gene, CDR1 is SGHTA and CDR2 is FQGTGA. The DNA of the CDR3 is TGTGCCAGCAGCCCCGCACAGGGGGACACAGATACGCAGTATTTT. Translated: CASSPAQGDTDTQYF.

The chain uses TRBV20-1 and TRBJ2-3; TRBD1 matches at 10 bases. The V gene end was trimmed by 3 bases and the J gene end by 5 bases; junction bases not matched to a gene: 8. CDR3 length: 15 amino acids. Germline CDR1 DFQATT, CDR2 SNEGSKA (reference sequence). For the CDR3, the DNA is TGCAGTGCTAGCTTCCGGGACAGGGGAGGAGATACGCAGTATTTT. Translating it yields CSASFRDRGGDTQYF.

This clonotype was found many times. The chain carries TRBV11-2 and TRBJ2-1; TRBD1 aligns across 7 bases. Trimming removed 4 bases from V and 2 bases from J; junction bases left unmatched: 5. The CDR3 is 15 amino acids. Per germline, CDR1 SGHAT and CDR2 FQNNGV. The CDR3 DNA follows: TGTGCCAGCAGCTCCGGGACAGCGGCCTACAATGAGCAGTTCTTC. Translating gives CASSSGTAAYNEQFF.

The sample holds one count of this clonotype. CDR3 amino acids: CASSLIPGTATDTQYF. CDR3 nucleotide sequence: TGCGCCAGCAGCCTGATCCCCGGGACAGCCACAGATACGCAGTATTTT. The J gene is TRBJ2-3, the V gene TRBV4-1; 7 bases are a match to TRBD1. Per germline, CDR1 MGHRA and CDR2 YSYEKL. The CDR3 loop spans 16 amino acids. The V and J ends lost 4 bases and 2 bases, in that order; junction bases with no gene match: 9.

There are many counts of this clonotype. This rearrangement joins TRBV7-8 to TRBJ2-5; D might be TRBD1 (5 bases). The germline V gene encodes CDR1 SGHVS and CDR2 FQNEAQ. This CDR3 is built from 14 residues. V was pared by 6 bases and J by 4 bases, with 15 bases between. CDR3 protein: CASRIRGGGETQYF. The CDR3 nucleotides are TGTGCCAGCAGAATAAGGGGTGGTGGAGAGACCCAGTACTTC. Full variable domain (remainder filled in from reference TRBV7-8 and TRBJ2-5): GAGVSQSPRYKVAKRGQDVALRCDPISGHVSLFWYQQALGQGPEFLTYFQNEAQLDKSGLPSDRFFAERPEGSVSTLKIQRTQQEDSAVYLCASRIRGGGETQYFGPGTRLLVL.

CDR3 coding DNA: TGTGCCAGCAGTGAATGGGGAGATAGCTACGAGCAGTACTTC. This encodes CASSEWGDSYEQYF. V is TRBV25-1 and J is TRBJ2-7, with TRBD2 as a possible D gene (5 bases). The CDR3 consists of 14 residues. Looked up from germline, CDR1 is MGHDK and CDR2 is SYGVNS. V was shortened by 1 base and J by 3 bases, with 10 bases between the two germline ends.

This clonotype was counted between two and nine times. V usage is TRBV2 and J usage is TRBJ2-4; D unresolved. Germline V gene lookup returns CDR1 SNHLY and CDR2 FYNNEI. This CDR3 is 15 amino acids long. Deletions cut 2 bases from V and 0 bases from J, with 8 bases between. This chain's CDR3 is CASSERLLAKNIQYF. Here the CDR3 DNA reads TGTGCCAGCAGTGAACGCCTACTAGCCAAAAACATTCAGTACTTC. The whole variable domain, remainder taken from reference TRBV2 and TRBJ2-4, is EPEVTQTPSHQVTQMGQEVILRCVPISNHLYFYWYRQILGQKVEFLVSFYNNEISEKSEIFDDQFSVERPDGSNFTLKIRSTKLEDSAMYFCASSERLLAKNIQYFGAGTRLSVL.

The rearrangement joins TRBV5-1 to TRBJ2-3; TRBD1 aligns across 10 bases. The CDR3 spans 15 residues. Germline CDR1 and CDR2: SGHRS and YFSETQ. V gave up 4 bases and J gave up 6 bases; unmatched junction bases: 8. CDR3 residues: CASSPPGQGTDTQYF. CDR3 DNA: TGCGCCAGCAGCCCCCCGGGACAGGGGACCGATACGCAGTATTTT.

V usage is TRBV7-9 and J usage is TRBJ1-5; the match to TRBD1 covers 8 bases. Germline lookup yields CDR1 SEHNR and CDR2 FQNEAQ (reference sequence). The CDR3 is made up of 14 amino acids. J was trimmed by 6 bases and V by 5 bases; bases with no gene match: 6. The CDR3 is CASSPTGAGQPQHF. CDR3 nucleotides: TGTGCCAGCAGCCCGACAGGGGCGGGTCAGCCCCAGCATTTT.

This clonotype was counted at least ten times. The CDR3 region has the DNA TGTGCCAGTAGCCCAGTGGCTAGCGGGGCGTACCAAGAGACCCAGTACTTC. Amino acid sequence: CASSPVASGAYQETQYF. The rearrangement joins TRBV7-2 to TRBJ2-5; 9 bases map to TRBD2. V shed 9 bases, J shed 0 bases, and the junction held 14 bases outside the gene matches. This CDR3 is built from 17 residues. Germline loops: CDR1 SGHTA, CDR2 FQGNSA.

J is TRBJ2-1 and V is TRBV27; 11 bases line up with TRBD1. CDR3 length equals 16 residues. CDR1 is MNHEY and CDR2 is SMNVEV in the germline V gene (reference sequence). Trimming removed 5 bases from V and 5 bases from J; junction bases left unmatched: 8. CDR3 amino acids: CASSAPGQGVDNEQFF. DNA for the CDR3: TGTGCCAGCAGTGCCCCGGGACAGGGGGTTGACAATGAGCAGTTCTTC.

This clonotype was seen more than once but under ten times. The rearrangement uses TRBV7-2 and TRBJ2-5; tentatively, D is TRBD1 (6 bases). The CDR3 is made up of 14 amino acids. The V gene lost 3 bases and the J gene lost 5 bases, with 13 bases spanning the gap. Germline V gene sequence: CDR1 SGHTA, CDR2 FQGNSA. The CDR3 loop is CASSFWGRMETQYF. The CDR3 DNA reads TGTGCCAGCAGCTTTTGGGGGCGGATGGAGACCCAGTACTTC.

The table lists this clonotype with a few counts. The chain recombines TRBV5-1 with TRBJ2-7; possible D gene TRBD2, 5 bases. Trimming removed 3 bases from V and 4 bases from J, with 14 bases in between. This CDR3 region has 14 residues. Germline CDR1 and CDR2: SGHRS and YFSETQ. The CDR3 DNA follows: TGCGCCAGCAGCTCTTCTTTCGGGGATTACGAGCAGTACGTC. This sequence encodes CASSSSFGDYEQYV.

This chain uses TRBV6-5 with TRBJ2-7, with 8 bases fitting TRBD1. The germline V gene encodes CDR1 MNHEY and CDR2 SVGAGI. J lost 1 base, V lost 6 bases, and 5 bases had no gene match. The CDR3 is 14 amino acids. CDR3 amino acids: CASSPRGPSYEQYV. CDR3 nucleotides: TGTGCCAGCAGCCCCAGGGGGCCTTCCTACGAGCAGTACGTC.

This chain links TRBV7-2 with TRBJ2-3; no clear D. CDR1 is SGHTA, CDR2 FQGNSA, per germline. The CDR3 runs 14 residues. V was clipped by 3 bases and J by 0 bases, with 7 bases between them. DNA of the CDR3: TGTGCCAGCAGCTTTTACGTTAGCACAGATACGCAGTATTTT. Its protein is CASSFYVSTDTQYF. Drawing the rest from reference TRBV7-2 and TRBJ2-3, the complete variable domain is GAGVSQSPSNKVTEKGKDVELRCDPISGHTALYWYRQSLGQGLEFLIYFQGNSAPDKSGLPSDRFSAERTGGSVSTLTIQRTQQEDSAVYLCASSFYVSTDTQYFGPGTRLTVL.

The chain employs TRBV20-1 and TRBJ1-5; D gene unclear. CDR1 and CDR2 (germline): DFQATT, SNEGSKA (reference sequence). V lost 0 bases, J lost 0 bases, and 15 bases lay in between. CDR3 size: 17 residues. The CDR3 protein is CSAREVVGSVSNQPQHF. CDR3 coding DNA: TGCAGTGCTAGAGAGGTGGTGGGATCCGTTAGCAATCAGCCCCAGCATTTT.

The gene calls are TRBV7-6 and TRBJ2-7, with 16 bases aligning to TRBD2. With 1 base clipped from V and 7 bases from J, the junction kept 10 bases outside the gene matches. CDR3 length equals 18 residues. Germline values: CDR1 SGHVS, CDR2 FNYEAQ. For the CDR3, the DNA is TGTGCCAGCAGCTTAGAACCCGGGACTAGCGGGGGGGCTGGAGAGCAGTACTTC. It codes for CASSLEPGTSGGAGEQYF.

This clonotype was detected only a few times. The chain recombines TRBV20-1 with TRBJ1-6, with unresolved D. V lost 6 bases and J 7 bases, leaving 16 bases between the germline ends. The CDR3 covers 14 residues. Germline loops: CDR1 DFQATT, CDR2 SNEGSKA (reference sequence). As DNA, the CDR3 is TGCAGTGCGCTAGCGGCCCTGAAAAATTCACCCCTCCACTTT. Translated, it gives CSALAALKNSPLHF.